These 21 T cell receptor beta chains originate from one sample sequenced in a study of identical twins. TCRdb analysed the 5' RACE reads with MiXCR anew, one entry per CDR3 protein. The table includes some 190,000 distinct CDR3 sequences, about a sixth detected once. These sequences were also reported in another study, on T cells expressing NK-cell markers.

The specimen was CD8+ T cells sorted from blood. These receptors were taken from a woman aged 18-29 years in good health.

This clonotype was seen more than once but under ten times. J is TRBJ2-2 and V is TRBV7-8; D is perhaps TRBD1 or TRBD2 (5 bases each). V lost 0 bases and J 0 bases, leaving 8 bases between the germline ends. The CDR3 covers 16 residues. Per the germline V gene, CDR1 is SGHVS and CDR2 is FQNEAQ. The DNA of the CDR3 is TGTGCCAGCAGCTTAGCCGGGACCCCGAACACCGGGGAGCTGTTTTTT. It is translated as CASSLAGTPNTGELFF.

This clonotype occurred a few times. The chain uses TRBV13 and TRBJ2-1; D uncertain. The CDR3 contains 15 residues. CDR1 is PRHDT and CDR2 is FYEKMQ in the germline V gene (reference sequence). Between the trimmed V and J ends, which lost 6 bases and 5 bases, there was a span of 17 bases. This CDR3 is CASSLGLARNNEQFF. In nucleotides, the CDR3 is TGTGCCAGCAGTCTAGGGCTGGCCCGGAACAATGAGCAGTTCTTC.

This chain joins TRBV2 and TRBJ2-1; TRBD1 aligns across 9 bases. The CDR3 totals 15 residues. The trim removed 5 bases at V and 2 bases at J, leaving 4 bases unmatched. CDR1 is SNHLY, CDR2 FYNNEI, per germline. The CDR3 protein is CASSQDRGAYNEQFF. As DNA, the CDR3 is TGTGCCAGCAGTCAGGACAGGGGCGCCTACAATGAGCAGTTCTTC.

This clonotype was detected a few times. The V call is TRBV27, the J call TRBJ2-1; 9 bases map to TRBD2. This CDR3 is built from 13 residues. CDR1 and CDR2 from the germline V gene are MNHEY and SMNVEV (reference sequence). Unmatched junction bases numbered 4, after V lost 3 bases and J lost 10 bases. CDR3 in DNA: TGTGCCAGCAGTTTTGGAGCGGGAGGCGAGCAGTTCTTC. It translates to CASSFGAGGEQFF.

The chain couples TRBV27 to TRBJ1-5; TRBD1 matches at 9 bases. Per the germline V gene, CDR1 is MNHEY and CDR2 is SMNVEV (reference sequence). The length of the CDR3 is 14 residues. Trimming at V came to 6 bases and at J to 6 bases, leaving 6 bases not matched to a gene. The DNA of the CDR3 is TGTGCCAGCAGGAAACAGGGGGCGATTCAGCCCCAGCATTTT. Amino acid sequence: CASRKQGAIQPQHF.

The gene calls are TRBV12-3 or TRBV12-4 and TRBJ2-3, with 9 nucleotides matching TRBD2. The CDR3 is made up of 14 amino acids. Trimming removed 6 bases from V and 6 bases from J; junction bases left unmatched: 7. The CDR3 nucleotides read TGTGCCAGCAGCGCTAGCGGGGTCGGGGATACGCAGTATTTT. Protein sequence: CASSASGVGDTQYF.

This clonotype appeared a few times. The chain carries TRBV5-1 and TRBJ2-3; 9 bases are a match to TRBD1. Germline loops: CDR1 SGHRS, CDR2 YFSETQ. This CDR3 region has 18 residues. The V gene end was trimmed by 4 bases and the J gene end by 0 bases; junction bases not matched to a gene: 12. The CDR3 region has the DNA TGCGCCAGCAGCGAGGAGGCACAGGGGGCGATGAGCACAGATACGCAGTATTTT. Its translation: CASSEEAQGAMSTDTQYF.

This clonotype occurred many times. J is TRBJ1-5 and V is TRBV15; D uncertain. V lost 3 bases, J lost 5 bases, and 17 bases lay in between. The germline CDR1 and CDR2 sequences are LNHNV and YYDKDF (reference sequence). The CDR3 extends over 16 amino acids. The CDR3 here is CATSSLTSAEDQPQHF. In DNA form, the CDR3 reads TGTGCCACCAGCAGTTTAACATCCGCGGAGGATCAGCCCCAGCATTTT.

In this sample, this clonotype turned up a few times. The chain has TRBV5-1 and TRBJ2-3, with TRBD2 as a possible D gene (6 bases). There are 15 residues in the CDR3. The V and J ends lost 0 bases and 2 bases respectively, with 10 bases between them. The germline V gene has CDR1 SGHRS and CDR2 YFSETQ. The CDR3, as DNA: TGCGCCAGCAGCTTGGCTGTAGCGGACACAGATACGCAGTATTTT. Its protein product is CASSLAVADTDTQYF.

This clonotype has a handful of counts. The rearrangement links TRBV29-1 to TRBJ2-5; D perhaps matches TRBD1 (5 bases). This CDR3 spans 13 amino acids. In germline, CDR1 is SQVTM, CDR2 ANQGSEA. V was cut by 5 bases and J by 6 bases, with 16 bases left in between. CDR3 sequence: CSVWQGRRKTQYF. CDR3 bases: TGCAGCGTTTGGCAGGGAAGGAGAAAGACCCAGTACTTC.

The gene calls are TRBV7-9 and TRBJ2-1, with 9 bases matching TRBD1. The CDR3 is 15 residues long. J gave up 6 bases and V 2 bases, and 5 bases lay outside the gene matches. Germline loops: CDR1 SEHNR, CDR2 FQNEAQ (reference sequence). DNA of the CDR3: TGTGCCAGCAGCTTACCGGGACAGGGCCCCAATGAGCAGTTCTTC. The encoded protein is CASSLPGQGPNEQFF.

This clonotype was counted at least ten times. V is TRBV6-6 and J is TRBJ2-7; maybe TRBD2 (6 bases). The V end was cut by 3 bases, the J end by 3 bases, with 12 bases between. This CDR3 comprises 14 residues. The V gene's germline CDR1 is MNHNY and CDR2 SVGAGI (reference sequence). The CDR3 sequence is CASSYGEEGYEQYF. Here the CDR3 DNA reads TGTGCCAGCAGTTATGGGGAGGAAGGCTACGAGCAGTACTTC.

The gene calls are TRBV7-9 and TRBJ2-3; D is perhaps TRBD2 (6 bases). Germline V gene sequence: CDR1 SEHNR, CDR2 FQNEAQ (reference sequence). Deletions cut 0 bases from V and 1 base from J, with 11 bases between. The CDR3 contains 16 residues. The CDR3 here is CASSLATGTRTDTQYF. The CDR3 nucleotides read TGTGCCAGCAGCTTAGCCACCGGGACTCGCACAGATACGCAGTATTTT. Variable domain in full (rest from reference TRBV7-9 and TRBJ2-3): DTGVSQNPRHKITKRGQNVTFRCDPISEHNRLYWYRQTLGQGPEFLTYFQNEAQLEKSRLLSDRFSAERPKGSFSTLEIQRTEQGDSAMYLCASSLATGTRTDTQYFGPGTRLTVL.

The chain carries TRBV10-3 and TRBJ2-7, with D perhaps matching TRBD1 (5 bases). V was shortened by 6 bases and J by 3 bases, with 12 bases between the two germline ends. CDR1 ENHRY and CDR2 SYGVKD come from the germline V gene. The CDR3 totals 13 residues. The CDR3 region is CAIRDISDYEQYF. CDR3 bases: TGTGCCATCAGGGACATAAGTGACTACGAGCAGTACTTC.

This clonotype has more than one count but fewer than ten. V is TRBV12-5 and J is TRBJ2-7; no firm D call. Germline values: CDR1 LGHNT, CDR2 FRNRAP. The CDR3 length is 12 residues. Trimming took 5 bases from V and 6 from J, leaving 11 bases between them. Here the CDR3 DNA reads TGTGCTAGTGGTCCTAGGGATTCCGAGCAGTACTTC. This sequence encodes CASGPRDSEQYF.

This clonotype has more than one count but fewer than ten. This rearrangement joins TRBV7-2 to TRBJ2-7; 11 bases match TRBD2. V lost 4 bases to trimming and J lost 5 bases; unmatched junction nucleotides: 4. The CDR3 is made up of 14 amino acids. From germline, CDR1 is SGHTA and CDR2 FQGNSA. The CDR3 here is CASSWGTSGDEQYF. CDR3 nucleotides: TGTGCCAGCAGCTGGGGGACTAGCGGTGACGAGCAGTACTTC.

In this sample, this clonotype turned up many times. V and J are TRBV3-1 and TRBJ2-3; D might be TRBD2 (5 bases). Trimming cost V 4 bases and J 5 bases, with 7 bases left between them. The CDR3 has 12 amino acids. Germline CDR1 LGHDT, CDR2 YNNKEL (reference sequence). CDR3 DNA sequence: TGTGCCAGCAGCCCCGGACTAGATACGCAGTATTTT. Translation: CASSPGLDTQYF.

This clonotype was found many times. The chain combines TRBV7-9 with TRBJ1-1; the match to TRBD1 covers 12 bases. V lost 5 bases and J lost 9; bases outside the gene matches: 13. There are 16 residues in the CDR3. CDR1 and CDR2 (germline): SEHNR, FQNEAQ (reference sequence). The CDR3 sequence: CASSDLRGTGGDQAFF. The DNA for the CDR3 is TGTGCCAGCAGCGACCTCCGGGGGACAGGGGGCGATCAAGCTTTCTTT.

The gene calls are TRBV4-3 and TRBJ1-1; a weak D match, TRBD1 (6 bases). The CDR3 consists of 15 residues. Germline assignment: CDR1 LGHNA and CDR2 YSLEER. Trimming took off 0 bases at V and 4 bases at J, with 12 bases between the two ends. CDR3 region: CASSQDEGGRTEAFF. The CDR3 DNA follows: TGCGCCAGCAGCCAAGATGAGGGGGGGCGCACTGAAGCTTTCTTT.

This clonotype was counted between two and nine times. The chain employs TRBV9 and TRBJ1-2, with TRBD1 matching over 8 bases. Germline assignment: CDR1 SGDLS and CDR2 YYNGEE. This CDR3 is 11 amino acids long. After removal of 5 bases from V and 8 bases from J, the junction contained 2 bases not matched to a gene. CDR3: CASRTGEGYTF. CDR3 coding DNA: TGTGCCAGCAGGACAGGGGAAGGCTACACCTTC.

This chain links TRBV12-3 or TRBV12-4 with TRBJ1-2; D gene ambiguous. CDR3 length: 13 amino acids. Trimming removed 3 bases from V and 6 bases from J, with 11 bases in between. The CDR3 spells CASSFRSANGYTF. For the CDR3, the DNA is TGTGCCAGCAGTTTTCGGTCCGCTAATGGCTACACCTTC.